The 15 T cell receptor beta chains listed next were all sequenced from one sample in a study of T cell responses to AZD1222 COVID-19 vaccine. Using immunoSEQ multiplex PCR, the repertoire was profiled, and TCRdb retains in-frame clones only, with some absent. Of about 93,000 clones in the sample, roughly 85% were seen once. Sequences were derived from peripheral blood, sampled on day 0 of AZD1222 vaccination. The receptors were gathered from an adult in good health.

The chain recombines TRBV19 with TRBJ1-1; 9 positions match TRBD1. Germline V gene data show CDR1 as LNHDA and CDR2 as SQIVND (reference sequence). The V gene end was trimmed by 2 bases and the J gene end by 2 bases; junction bases not matched to a gene: 0. The CDR3 is 14 residues long. The DNA of the CDR3 is TGTGCCAGTAGTATAACAGGGGGCAACACTGAAGCTTTCTTT. Translating gives CASSITGGNTEAFF.

The chain links TRBV7-2 to TRBJ2-2, with D possibly matching TRBD2 (5 bases). CDR3 length: 16 residues. Germline values: CDR1 SGHTA, CDR2 FQGNSA. V lost 2 bases and J 1 base, leaving 11 bases between the germline ends. CDR3 sequence: CASSLQSGLNTGELFF. CDR3 nucleotides: TGTGCCAGCAGCTTACAGTCGGGATTGAACACCGGGGAGCTGTTTTTT.

The CDR3 DNA sequence: TGTGCCAGCAGCCAGCCTTTGGCTGAAGCTTTCTTT. Its translation is CASSQPLAEAFF. The chain is built from TRBV6-5 and TRBJ1-1; D unclear. With 6 bases removed from V and 6 bases from J, the gap between germline ends came to 11 bases. The CDR3 extends over 12 amino acids. Germline CDR1 is MNHEY and CDR2 is SVGAGI.

V gene TRBV10-3 combines with J gene TRBJ2-3, with D possibly called TRBD1 or TRBD2 (7 bases each). The V gene lost 6 bases and the J gene lost 6 bases, with 13 bases spanning the gap. The CDR3 loop spans 13 amino acids. Germline V gene lookup returns CDR1 ENHRY and CDR2 SYGVKD. CDR3 amino acids: CAIRGEGADTQYF. The CDR3 DNA reads as TGTGCCATCAGGGGGGAGGGGGCGGATACGCAGTATTTT.

This rearrangement joins TRBV4-1 to TRBJ2-1; 13 bases fit TRBD2. Germline V lookup: CDR1 MGHRA, CDR2 YSYEKL. This CDR3 has 17 amino acids. After removal of 1 base from V and 4 bases from J, the junction contained 4 bases not matched to a gene. The CDR3 DNA reads TGCGCCAGCAGCCAAGCCGGGACTAGCGGGAAGTACAATGAGCAGTTCTTC. Translation: CASSQAGTSGKYNEQFF.

The chain employs TRBV5-4 and TRBJ2-4; D is perhaps TRBD1 (6 bases). V was cut by 4 bases and J by 6 bases, with 8 bases left in between. The V gene's germline CDR1 is SGHNT and CDR2 YYREEE (reference sequence). The CDR3 is 12 amino acids. The CDR3 DNA reads as TGTGCCAGCAGCCCGACAGGAAACATTCAGTACTTC. Its protein product is CASSPTGNIQYF.

The chain has TRBV7-9 and TRBJ1-6, with 7 bases that match TRBD1. The germline CDR1 and CDR2 sequences are SEHNR and FQNEAQ (reference sequence). V shed 4 bases and J 7 bases; nucleotides not matched to a gene: 4. This CDR3 has 14 residues. CDR3 nucleotide sequence: TGTGCCAGCAGCTCCGGGACAGTCAATTCACCCCTCCACTTT. Protein sequence: CASSSGTVNSPLHF. Full variable domain (outside the CDR3, taken from reference TRBV7-9 and TRBJ1-6): DTGVSQNPRHKITKRGQNVTFRCDPISEHNRLYWYRQTLGQGPEFLTYFQNEAQLEKSRLLSDRFSAERPKGSFSTLEIQRTEQGDSAMYLCASSSGTVNSPLHFGNGTRLTVT.

The chain uses TRBV24-1 and TRBJ2-4; D may correspond to TRBD1 or TRBD2 (6 bases each). Looked up from germline, CDR1 is KGHDR and CDR2 is SFDVKD. CDR3 length: 17 residues. The V gene lost 2 bases and the J gene lost 7 bases, with 20 bases spanning the gap. CDR3 sequence (DNA): TGTGCCACCAGTGATTCCTCTCCGGAGGGGGTGGGGAACATTCAGTACTTC. Its protein product is CATSDSSPEGVGNIQYF.

This rearrangement joins TRBV18 to TRBJ2-3, with 8 bases fitting TRBD2. This CDR3 comprises 16 residues. J was trimmed by 5 bases and V by 0 bases; bases with no gene match: 7. The germline V gene encodes CDR1 KGHSH and CDR2 LQKENI. The CDR3 sequence is CASSPPGSGRLDTQYF. As DNA, the CDR3 is TGTGCCAGCTCACCACCTGGGAGCGGGAGACTAGATACGCAGTATTTT. Full variable domain (rest looked up from reference TRBV18 and TRBJ2-3): NAGVMQNPRHLVRRRGQEARLRCSPMKGHSHVYWYRQLPEEGLKFMVYLQKENIIDESGMPKERFSAEFPKEGPSILRIQQVVRGDSAAYFCASSPPGSGRLDTQYFGPGTRLTVL.

The gene calls are TRBV11-3 and TRBJ2-1; no reliable D call. CDR3 length: 16 amino acids. Trimming cost V 2 bases and J 2 bases, with 13 bases left between them. Germline CDR1 reads SGHNT; CDR2 reads YENEEA. In nucleotides, the CDR3 is TGTGCCAGCAGCTTATTCAGTCAGAAACCCTACAATGAGCAGTTCTTC. It codes for CASSLFSQKPYNEQFF.

The chain has TRBV3-1 (or the pseudogene TRBV3-2) and TRBJ1-6, with D unresolved. The CDR3 sequence is 15 residues long. The germline V gene has CDR1 LGHDT and CDR2 YNNKEL (reference sequence). Trimming removed 1 base from V and 8 bases from J, with 12 bases in between. The CDR3 nucleotides read TGTGCCAGCAGCCAAGTCGTTAGGTCTGATTCACCCCTCCACTTT. Its translation: CASSQVVRSDSPLHF.

The chain joins TRBV7-9 to TRBJ2-7; no clear D gene. The germline V gene has CDR1 SEHNR and CDR2 FQNEAQ (reference sequence). The CDR3 sequence is 15 residues long. V was shortened by 2 bases and J by 3 bases, with 14 bases between the two germline ends. CDR3 protein: CASSLMGIGVYEQYF. In nucleotides, the CDR3 is TGTGCCAGCAGCTTAATGGGAATTGGAGTCTACGAGCAGTACTTC.

The CDR3 spells CASCRSGRNNQPQHF. CDR3 nucleotides: TGTGCCAGCTGCCGGTCGGGGAGAAACAATCAGCCCCAGCATTTT. V gene TRBV28 combines with J gene TRBJ1-5; D gene unclear. Trimming took 8 bases from V and 3 from J, leaving 17 bases between them. Germline CDR1 MDHEN, CDR2 SYDVKM. The CDR3 has 15 residues.

The chain carries TRBV27 and TRBJ2-3, with TRBD2 matching 11 bases. CDR1 is MNHEY and CDR2 is SMNVEV in the germline V gene (reference sequence). This CDR3 has 15 residues. The trim removed 6 bases at V and 4 bases at J, leaving 6 bases unmatched. This CDR3 is CASRGTSGRPDTQYF. The CDR3 bases are TGTGCCAGCAGGGGAACTAGCGGGAGACCAGATACGCAGTATTTT.

The chain carries TRBV5-1 and TRBJ2-7, with TRBD1 matching over 9 bases. CDR3 length: 15 amino acids. CDR1 is SGHRS, CDR2 YFSETQ, per germline. Germline trimming cut 3 bases from V and 4 bases from J; bases unmatched to any gene: 8. The CDR3 nucleotides are TGCGCCAGCAGCTCGGACGGGACAGGGACGTACGAGCAGTACTTC. Its protein product is CASSSDGTGTYEQYF. Full variable domain (outside the CDR3, taken from reference TRBV5-1 and TRBJ2-7): KAGVTQTPRYLIKTRGQQVTLSCSPISGHRSVSWYQQTPGQGLQFLFEYFSETQRNKGNFPGRFSGRQFSNSRSEMNVSTLELGDSALYLCASSSDGTGTYEQYFGPGTRLTVT.